This T cell receptor beta chain was obtained from a study of T cell responses to AZD1222 COVID-19 vaccine. A few counts support this clone. Its antigen is not identified. General study results and limits: Just 6 or 7 AZD1222 recipients were seropositive at baseline.

Data came from immunoSEQ multiplex PCR; TCRdb stores just in-frame clones and leaves some out. Of more than 100,000 clones in the sample, approximately 87% are singletons; the top ten hold approximately 3.5%. Germline loops: CDR1 LGHNA, CDR2 YSLEER. This CDR3 spans 15 amino acids. The V gene lost 0 bases and the J gene lost 4 bases, with 10 bases spanning the gap. Specimen: peripheral blood, collected on day 0 of AZD1222 vaccination. This chain links TRBV4-3 with TRBJ2-1, with no clear D. This clonotype was sampled from an adult in good health. This chain's CDR3 is CASSQDVRAYNEQFF. CDR3 sequence (DNA): TGCGCCAGCAGCCAAGACGTTCGGGCTTACAATGAGCAGTTCTTC.